This TCR beta chain was identified in a study of T cell repertoires in cytomegalovirus infection. This clonotype was observed a handful of times. Its specificity is unknown. Trimming shortened V by 3 bases and J by 5 bases, and 17 bases separated the two germline ends. The CDR3 sequence is 16 residues long. Germline V gene lookup returns CDR1 LNHDA and CDR2 SQIVND (reference sequence). TCRdb reprocessed the reads with MiXCR, giving one entry per CDR3 protein. The sample consists of approximately 110,000 distinct CDR3 sequences, 25% to 35% of them appearing once. This sequence was found in a human donor in good health (CMV status not recorded). Some clones in this sample may be carry-over from other donors' samples. V and J are TRBV19 and TRBJ1-5; D not certain. Here the sequenced sample was CD8+ T cells from cultured PBMCs, taken from culture after CMV antigen stimulation. The DNA of the CDR3 is TGTGCCAGTAGTATGGCTAGCCAAGGGCCCTATCAGCCCCAGCATTTT. Protein sequence: CASSMASQGPYQPQHF.